The 8 T cell receptor beta chains below were found in one sample sequenced in a study of spatial heterogeneity in lung cancer. Notes on the study in general: Tumor mutation counts were tracked by expanded intratumoral alpha and beta TCR counts.

No cognate antigen is known for these TCRs. Time point given: sample taken at primary tumor resection. From the 5' RACE reads, TCRdb called clonotypes with MiXCR, one entry per CDR3 protein. The sample holds 20,000 to 25,000 distinct CDR3 sequences, about 4.5% seen once. Sequencing was performed on lung tumor tissue, taken at surgery. Every receptor here comes from a male donor with early-stage non-small cell lung cancer.

The rearrangement joins TRBV6-2 or TRBV6-3 to TRBJ2-2; D may be TRBD1 or TRBD2 (5 bases each). Germline V gene sequence: CDR1 MNHEY, CDR2 SVGEGT. The CDR3 length is 14 residues. The germline V and J ends were trimmed by 2 bases and 3 bases, with 7 bases remaining between them. CDR3 residues: CASSYGGYTGELFF. The CDR3 coding sequence is TGTGCCAGCAGTTACGGGGGATACACCGGGGAGCTGTTTTTT.

This clonotype showed up many times. The CDR3 sequence is CSATDREVEQFF. For the CDR3, the DNA is TGCAGTGCTACGGACAGGGAAGTTGAGCAGTTCTTC. The chain employs TRBV20-1 and TRBJ2-1, with TRBD1 identical over 8 bases. The CDR3 spans 12 residues. CDR1 and CDR2 (germline): DFQATT, SNEGSKA (reference sequence). V lost 4 bases and J lost 9; bases outside the gene matches: 5.

Many counts were recorded for this clonotype. The V and J genes are TRBV14 and TRBJ2-1; D is undetermined. Deletions cut 4 bases from V and 10 bases from J, with 14 bases between. Germline assignment: CDR1 SGHDN and CDR2 FVKESK. The CDR3 contains 13 residues. CDR3 loop: CASSLGWTLEQFF. In DNA form, the CDR3 reads TGTGCCAGCAGCCTTGGTTGGACCCTCGAGCAGTTCTTC.

By share, this clonotype ranks as medium-sized. The chain employs TRBV6-5 and TRBJ1-2; TRBD1 aligns across 7 bases. Per the germline V gene, CDR1 is MNHEY and CDR2 is SVGAGI. V shed 6 bases and J 8 bases; nucleotides not matched to a gene: 18. The CDR3 contains 16 residues. For the CDR3, the DNA is TGTGCCAGCAGAACACGACGACAGGGATCGACGGGAGGCTACACCTTC. Its translation is CASRTRRQGSTGGYTF.

The gene calls are TRBV6-6 and TRBJ2-2; 8 bases line up with TRBD1. The ends lost 0 bases at V and 0 bases at J; junction bases unmatched: 12. The CDR3 is 20 amino acids. CDR1 MNHNY and CDR2 SVGAGI come from the germline V gene (reference sequence). In DNA, the CDR3 is TGTGCCAGCAGTTACTCGCTCCGACTGACAGGGGCAGCGAACACCGGGGAGCTGTTTTTT. Encoded protein: CASSYSLRLTGAANTGELFF.

As DNA, the CDR3 is TGTGCCAGCAGCCGTAATAGGGACCTATCCTACAATGAGCAGTTCTTC. Translating it yields CASSRNRDLSYNEQFF. V gene TRBV4-2 combines with J gene TRBJ2-1; D possibly matches TRBD1 or TRBD2 (5 bases each). V was shortened by 4 bases and J by 1 base, with 14 bases between the two germline ends. CDR3 size: 16 residues. CDR1 LGHNA and CDR2 YNFKEQ come from the germline V gene.

This clonotype was recorded at least ten times. V and J are TRBV7-2 and TRBJ1-6, with D unclear. The CDR3 totals 17 residues. Germline CDR1 reads SGHTA; CDR2 reads FQGNSA. V was cut by 1 base and J by 6 bases, with 16 bases left in between. This chain's CDR3 is CASSLDPSTYLNSPLHF. CDR3 DNA sequence: TGTGCCAGCAGCTTAGACCCCTCGACTTACCTTAATTCACCCCTCCACTTT.

This clonotype was seen ten or more times. This sequence joins TRBV28 and TRBJ1-4, with 7 bases identical to TRBD1. Germline loops: CDR1 MDHEN, CDR2 SYDVKM. The CDR3 is made up of 14 amino acids. V gave up 5 bases and J gave up 2 bases; unmatched junction bases: 2. The CDR3 DNA sequence: TGTGCCAGCAGTCTGACAGGGACTAATGAAAAACTGTTTTTT. This encodes CASSLTGTNEKLFF. The full variable domain, completed using reference TRBV28 and TRBJ1-4, is DVKVTQSSRYLVKRTGEKVFLECVQDMDHENMFWYRQDPGLGLRLIYFSYDVKMKEKGDIPEGYSVSREKKERFSLILESASTNQTSMYLCASSLTGTNEKLFFGSGTQLSVL.